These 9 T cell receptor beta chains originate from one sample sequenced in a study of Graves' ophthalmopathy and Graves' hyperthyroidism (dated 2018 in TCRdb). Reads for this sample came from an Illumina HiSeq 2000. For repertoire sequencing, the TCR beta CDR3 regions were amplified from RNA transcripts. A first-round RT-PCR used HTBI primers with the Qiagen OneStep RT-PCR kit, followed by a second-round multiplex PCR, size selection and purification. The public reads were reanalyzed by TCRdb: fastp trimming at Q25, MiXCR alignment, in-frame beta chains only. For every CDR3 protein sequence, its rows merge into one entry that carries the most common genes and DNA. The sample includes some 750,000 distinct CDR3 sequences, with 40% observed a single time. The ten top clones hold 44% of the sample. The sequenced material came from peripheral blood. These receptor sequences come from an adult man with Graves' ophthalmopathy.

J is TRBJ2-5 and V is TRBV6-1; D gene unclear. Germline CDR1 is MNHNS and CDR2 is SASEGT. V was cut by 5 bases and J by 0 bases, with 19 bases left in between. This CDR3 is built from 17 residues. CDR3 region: CASSSSRLRRYQETQYF. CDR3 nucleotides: TGTGCCAGCAGTTCCTCTAGGCTCCGGCGGTACCAAGAGACCCAGTACTTC.

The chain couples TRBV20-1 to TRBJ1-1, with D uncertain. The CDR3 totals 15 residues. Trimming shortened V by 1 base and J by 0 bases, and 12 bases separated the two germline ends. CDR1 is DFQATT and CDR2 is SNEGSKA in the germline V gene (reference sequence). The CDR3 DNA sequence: TGCAGTGCTAGAGTGCCTTTGGGCATGAACACTGAAGCTTTCTTT. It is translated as CSARVPLGMNTEAFF.

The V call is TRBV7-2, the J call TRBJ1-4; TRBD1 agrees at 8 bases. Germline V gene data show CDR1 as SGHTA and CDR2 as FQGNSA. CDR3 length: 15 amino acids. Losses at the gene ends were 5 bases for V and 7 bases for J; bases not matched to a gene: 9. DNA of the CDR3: TGTGCCAGCAGCGTAGGAGGACAGGGAAGTGAAAAACTGTTTTTT. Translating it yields CASSVGGQGSEKLFF.

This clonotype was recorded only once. The DNA of the CDR3 is TGTGCCAGCAGTTCGGGACTAGGATCCCAGCATTTT. Translation: CASSSGLGSQHF. The V and J genes are TRBV12-3 or TRBV12-4 and TRBJ1-5, with a tentative D call TRBD1 (5 bases). This CDR3 comprises 12 residues. V was shortened by 4 bases and J by 11 bases, with 12 bases between the two germline ends.

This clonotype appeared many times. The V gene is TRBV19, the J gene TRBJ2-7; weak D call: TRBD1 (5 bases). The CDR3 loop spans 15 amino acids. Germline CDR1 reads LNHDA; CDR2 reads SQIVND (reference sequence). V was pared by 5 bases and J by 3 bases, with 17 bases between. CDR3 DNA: TGTGCCAGTAGTGCTCAGGGCCTCGGCAACTACGAGCAGTACTTC. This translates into CASSAQGLGNYEQYF.

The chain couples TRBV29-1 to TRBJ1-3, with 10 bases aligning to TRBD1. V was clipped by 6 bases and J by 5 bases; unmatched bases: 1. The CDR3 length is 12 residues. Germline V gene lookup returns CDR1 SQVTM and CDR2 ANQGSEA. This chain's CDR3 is CSVGQGRNTIYF. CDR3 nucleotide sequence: TGCAGCGTGGGACAGGGGAGAAACACCATATATTTT.

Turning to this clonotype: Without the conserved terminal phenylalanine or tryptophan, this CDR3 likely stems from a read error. The CDR3 DNA is TGCAGTGCAACCGGGACTAGCGGGGGGGCCAGGACCCAGTACTGC. Its translation: CSATGTSGGARTQYC. The chain uses TRBV20-1 and TRBJ2-5; the match to TRBD2 covers 16 bases. The V gene end was trimmed by 6 bases and the J gene end by 7 bases; junction bases not matched to a gene: 8. The CDR3 is made up of 15 amino acids. Germline CDR1 reads DFQATT; CDR2 reads SNEGSKA (reference sequence).

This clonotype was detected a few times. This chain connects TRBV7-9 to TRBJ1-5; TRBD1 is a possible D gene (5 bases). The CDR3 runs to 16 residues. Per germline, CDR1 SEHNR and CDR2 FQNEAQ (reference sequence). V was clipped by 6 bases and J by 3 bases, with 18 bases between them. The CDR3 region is CASRLLLDSFNQPQHF. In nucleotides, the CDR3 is TGTGCCAGCAGACTCCTACTAGACAGTTTCAATCAGCCCCAGCATTTT.

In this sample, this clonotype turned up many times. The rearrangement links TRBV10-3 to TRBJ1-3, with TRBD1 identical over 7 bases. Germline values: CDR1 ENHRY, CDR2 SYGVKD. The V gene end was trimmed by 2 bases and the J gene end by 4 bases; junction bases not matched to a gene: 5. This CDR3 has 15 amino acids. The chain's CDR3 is CAISETDRRGNTIYF. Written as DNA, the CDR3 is TGTGCCATCAGTGAGACGGACAGGCGCGGAAACACCATATATTTT.